Listed here are 21 T cell receptor beta chains from one sample, sequenced in a study of blood T cell repertoires in COVID-19. Sequencing used immunoSEQ multiplex PCR; TCRdb keeps in-frame clones, though not all of them. This sample yields roughly 84,000 clones, of which approximately 75% are seen a single time; around 4.4% belongs to the top ten. The sequencing sample was made of peripheral blood. The receptors originated from a woman aged 50 to 60 with acute or convalescent COVID-19.

The table lists this clone with a count of one. This chain joins TRBV6-1 and TRBJ1-1, with TRBD1 matching 9 bases. V shed 2 bases and J 11 bases; nucleotides not matched to a gene: 3. The CDR3 extends over 12 amino acids. Germline CDR1 and CDR2: MNHNS and SASEGT. The CDR3 nucleotides are TGTGCCAGCAGTGAAACAGGGGGCGAGGCTTTCTTT. It yields the protein CASSETGGEAFF.

This chain joins TRBV5-1 and TRBJ1-5, with 10 positions matching TRBD1. The germline gives CDR1 SGHRS, CDR2 YFSETQ. Trimming took 4 bases from V and 6 from J; bases not matched to a gene: 10. This CDR3 is 16 amino acids long. In DNA form, the CDR3 reads TGCGCCAGCAGCAGCACCGGGACAGGGGAAGGTCAGCCCCAGCATTTT. Its protein is CASSSTGTGEGQPQHF.

This clone came up once. The V and J genes are TRBV25-1 and TRBJ2-3; 7 bases map to TRBD1. The CDR3 covers 15 residues. From germline, CDR1 is MGHDK and CDR2 SYGVNS. V gave up 4 bases and J gave up 2 bases; unmatched junction bases: 6. The CDR3 DNA follows: TGTGCCAGCAGTGGGTGGACAGGTACCACAGATACGCAGTATTTT. Translation gives CASSGWTGTTDTQYF.

This chain uses TRBV5-1 with TRBJ2-3, with D unresolved. This CDR3 has 15 amino acids. Germline loops: CDR1 SGHRS, CDR2 YFSETQ. The ends were cut back, 3 bases at V and 6 bases at J, with 17 bases in the middle. The CDR3 bases are TGCGCCAGCAGCTACCTTGATAACCCCGCGGATACGCAGTATTTT. Translated, it gives CASSYLDNPADTQYF.

The chain links TRBV28 to TRBJ1-5; D unclear. With 6 bases removed from V and 3 bases from J, the gap between germline ends came to 15 bases. This CDR3 has 15 amino acids. Germline V gives CDR1 MDHEN, CDR2 SYDVKM. The CDR3 bases are TGTGCCAGCAGGAACGGTGGGCTCTTCAATCAGCCCCAGCATTTT. Translating it yields CASRNGGLFNQPQHF.

About this clone: The junction departs from germline at one end; a sequencing error may be responsible. The J gene is TRBJ1-2, the V gene TRBV6-1; no clear D gene. CDR1 MNHNS and CDR2 SASEGT come from the germline V gene. CDR3 size: 15 residues. CDR3 region: CASREGRASNYGYTF. Here the CDR3 DNA reads TGTGCCAGCAGGGAAGGGAGGGCCAGTAACTATGGCTACACCTTC.

This chain uses TRBV5-1 with TRBJ1-2; the D gene is possibly TRBD1 (6 bases). V dropped 1 base and J dropped 4 bases, with 8 bases sitting between them. This CDR3 contains 13 residues. Germline CDR1 SGHRS, CDR2 YFSETQ. The CDR3 reads CASSLKGVYGYTF. CDR3 coding DNA: TGCGCCAGCAGCTTGAAGGGGGTCTATGGCTACACCTTC.

The chain carries TRBV5-4 and TRBJ1-2; D call uncertain. Deletions cut 2 bases from V and 5 bases from J, with 16 bases between. The germline V gene has CDR1 SGHNT and CDR2 YYREEE (reference sequence). The CDR3 is 15 amino acids. The CDR3 region has the DNA TGTGCCAGCAGCTTAGAACAGAGGGTCGCTTATGGCTACACCTTC. Residues: CASSLEQRVAYGYTF.

The genes are TRBV6-5 and TRBJ1-1; 9 bases fit TRBD1. V was pared by 3 bases and J by 5 bases, with 4 bases of the junction left unmatched. Germline CDR1 and CDR2: MNHEY and SVGAGI. CDR3 length equals 14 residues. The DNA of the CDR3 is TGTGCCAGCAGTTATCCCGGGACAGGGACTGAAGCTTTCTTT. Translating it yields CASSYPGTGTEAFF.

To note about this clone: The sample contains more than one DNA sequence encoding this CDR3. The rearrangement joins TRBV6-5 to TRBJ1-1; 7 bases agree with TRBD1. Germline V gives CDR1 MNHEY, CDR2 SVGAGI. The ends lost 6 bases at V and 3 bases at J; junction bases unmatched: 4. This CDR3 is 13 amino acids long. In nucleotides, the CDR3 is TGTGCCAGCAGAGACAGGGCGTACACTGAAGCTTTCTTT. Protein: CASRDRAYTEAFF.

In its sample, this clone was seen a few times. The chain combines TRBV7-2 with TRBJ2-3; 12 bases line up with TRBD2. Germline CDR1 SGHTA, CDR2 FQGNSA. There are 18 residues in the CDR3. The V and J ends lost 1 base and 4 bases, in that order; junction bases with no gene match: 9. DNA for the CDR3: TGTGCCAGCAGCTTAGAAGGGACGACTAGCGGGGGTTCAGATACGCAGTATTTT. It specifies CASSLEGTTSGGSDTQYF. Supplemented by reference TRBV7-2 and TRBJ2-3, the full variable domain reads GAGVSQSPSNKVTEKGKDVELRCDPISGHTALYWYRQSLGQGLEFLIYFQGNSAPDKSGLPSDRFSAERTGGSVSTLTIQRTQQEDSAVYLCASSLEGTTSGGSDTQYFGPGTRLTVL.

This rearrangement joins TRBV19 to TRBJ2-7, with D perhaps matching TRBD1 (6 bases). CDR1 LNHDA and CDR2 SQIVND come from the germline V gene (reference sequence). This CDR3 comprises 15 residues. V was shortened by 0 bases and J by 2 bases, with 11 bases between the two germline ends. CDR3 region: CASSIDPTGTYEQYF. The CDR3 nucleotides read TGTGCCAGTAGTATAGATCCTACAGGGACCTACGAGCAGTACTTC.

The chain employs TRBV2 and TRBJ2-7; weak D call: TRBD1 (5 bases). V was shortened by 6 bases and J by 6 bases, with 15 bases between the two germline ends. The CDR3 consists of 13 residues. CDR1 and CDR2 (germline): SNHLY, FYNNEI. CDR3 sequence (DNA): TGTGCCAGCAGCCAACCCGACAGCCCCGAGCAGTACTTC. Protein product: CASSQPDSPEQYF.

The genes are TRBV28 and TRBJ1-3; 10 bases agree with TRBD1. This CDR3 has 20 residues. The V gene's germline CDR1 is MDHEN and CDR2 SYDVKM. The ends lost 8 bases at V and 5 bases at J; junction bases unmatched: 24. CDR3 DNA sequence: TGTGCCAGCGAGGGGCGAAGACCGGGACAGGGGATGGGGATTAGAAACACCATATATTTT. This codes for CASEGRRPGQGMGIRNTIYF.

V usage is TRBV30 and J usage is TRBJ1-5, with 7 bases that match TRBD1. The CDR3 has 10 residues. V trimming: 6 bases; J trimming: 10 bases; junction bases outside the gene matches: 3. In germline, CDR1 is GTSNPN, CDR2 SVGIG (reference sequence). Here the CDR3 reads CACGTVPQHF. The CDR3 DNA reads as TGTGCCTGCGGGACAGTCCCCCAGCATTTT.

Only a few counts were recorded for this clone. The chain has TRBV6-5 and TRBJ1-6; D gene ambiguous. The CDR3 has 13 residues. The germline V gene encodes CDR1 MNHEY and CDR2 SVGAGI. Trimming cost V 6 bases and J 8 bases, with 11 bases left between them. The CDR3 reads CASRGENHSPLHF. The CDR3 DNA reads TGTGCCAGCAGGGGAGAGAATCATTCACCCCTCCACTTT.

The chain combines TRBV7-9 with TRBJ1-1; D not resolved. Germline V gives CDR1 SEHNR, CDR2 FQNEAQ (reference sequence). Trimming removed 5 bases from V and 6 bases from J, with 10 bases in between. The CDR3 is made up of 12 amino acids. The CDR3 nucleotides are TGTGCCAGCAGCCCTGAGAGCCCTGAAGCTTTCTTT. This encodes CASSPESPEAFF.

Only a few counts were recorded for this clone. The chain recombines TRBV7-9 with TRBJ2-5; D possibly corresponds to TRBD2 (6 bases). Germline V lookup: CDR1 SEHNR, CDR2 FQNEAQ (reference sequence). Trimming left V 6 bases short and J 5 bases short, with 16 bases between. CDR3 length equals 14 residues. CDR3 sequence reads: CASSPTRSTETQYF. In DNA form, the CDR3 reads TGTGCCAGCAGTCCGACTAGATCCACGGAGACCCAGTACTTC.

The DNA for the CDR3 is TGTGCCAGCAGTTCCCCGGGACAGGGGGCCAGCGGCTATGGCTACACCTTC. Translated: CASSSPGQGASGYGYTF. This chain joins TRBV28 and TRBJ1-2, with TRBD1 matching 12 bases. V was pared by 4 bases and J by 4 bases, with 10 bases of the junction left unmatched. The CDR3 length is 17 residues. Looked up from germline, CDR1 is MDHEN and CDR2 is SYDVKM.

V and J are TRBV29-1 and TRBJ2-1; 9 bases are a match to TRBD2. CDR3 length: 15 amino acids. The germline V gene encodes CDR1 SQVTM and CDR2 ANQGSEA. The V gene end was trimmed by 5 bases and the J gene end by 0 bases; junction bases not matched to a gene: 5. CDR3 bases: TGCAGCGTTAGAGCGGGGGGTAGCTCCTACAATGAGCAGTTCTTC. Protein product: CSVRAGGSSYNEQFF.

There are a few counts of this clone. J is TRBJ1-6 and V is TRBV4-1; 8 bases fit TRBD1. Per germline, CDR1 MGHRA and CDR2 YSYEKL. V was pared by 3 bases and J by 0 bases, with 4 bases of the junction left unmatched. The CDR3 has 17 amino acids. CDR3 DNA sequence: TGCGCCAGCAGCCAGGGACAGGCTTTCTCCTATAATTCACCCCTCCACTTT. It codes for CASSQGQAFSYNSPLHF.